The 25 T cell receptor beta chains below were found in one sample sequenced in a study of cytomegalovirus exposure and HLA in healthy donors. PCR used 60 Vbeta primers and 13 Jbeta primers. Produced via immunoSEQ multiplex PCR; TCRdb's table is partial and in-frame only. The sample has about 130,000 clones; about 80% are singletons. The sequencing input was PBMCs. The receptors stem from a woman in her 50s in good health and CMV-seronegative.

This chain links TRBV9 with TRBJ2-7; 9 nucleotides align to TRBD2. This CDR3 is 14 amino acids long. V lost 3 bases and J lost 3; bases outside the gene matches: 4. Germline V gene lookup returns CDR1 SGDLS and CDR2 YYNGEE. This CDR3 reads CASSATSGSYEQYF. CDR3 nucleotides: TGTGCCAGCAGCGCGACTAGCGGTAGCTACGAGCAGTACTTC.

The chain couples TRBV5-6 to TRBJ2-1, with 8 bases matching TRBD1. The CDR3 is made up of 13 amino acids. Germline-derived CDR1 and CDR2 are SGHDT and YYEEEE. V shed 3 bases, J shed 6 bases, and the junction held 2 bases outside the gene matches. CDR3 in amino acids: CASSSTGGNEQFF. The CDR3 DNA reads TGTGCCAGCAGCTCTACAGGGGGCAATGAGCAGTTCTTC.

The chain uses TRBV4-3 and TRBJ2-7; perhaps TRBD1 as D (5 bases). There are 14 residues in the CDR3. Germline lookup yields CDR1 LGHNA and CDR2 YSLEER. The V gene lost 3 bases and the J gene lost 2 bases, with 11 bases spanning the gap. This CDR3 is CASSQYTGTYEQYF. The CDR3 DNA reads as TGCGCCAGCAGCCAGTACACAGGTACCTACGAGCAGTACTTC.

The chain is built from TRBV9 and TRBJ2-1; TRBD1 matches at 9 bases. This CDR3 is 12 amino acids long. V gave up 4 bases and J gave up 10 bases; unmatched junction bases: 3. Germline V gene lookup returns CDR1 SGDLS and CDR2 YYNGEE. The CDR3 DNA follows: TGTGCCAGCAGCTCAGGGACAGGGGAGCAGTTCTTC. Its translation is CASSSGTGEQFF.

The chain combines TRBV5-6 with TRBJ2-3; 7 bases are shared with TRBD2. The CDR3 totals 16 residues. Per the germline V gene, CDR1 is SGHDT and CDR2 is YYEEEE. V was clipped by 6 bases and J by 4 bases; unmatched bases: 14. CDR3 residues: CASNPNPGGFADTQYF. In DNA, the CDR3 is TGTGCCAGCAACCCCAACCCGGGGGGATTTGCAGATACGCAGTATTTT.

The chain uses TRBV27 and TRBJ2-7, with D tentatively TRBD2 (5 bases). Per germline, CDR1 MNHEY and CDR2 SMNVEV (reference sequence). The CDR3 loop spans 12 amino acids. Trimming pared 5 bases from V and 3 bases from J, leaving 8 bases between. The DNA of the CDR3 is TGTGCCAGCAGTCCCGGGATCTACGAGCAGTACTTC. Its translation is CASSPGIYEQYF.

The gene calls are TRBV28 and TRBJ1-2; the D gene is possibly TRBD1 (5 bases). Between the trimmed V and J ends, which lost 10 bases and 8 bases, there was a span of 23 bases. The CDR3 is 14 residues long. Germline V lookup: CDR1 MDHEN, CDR2 SYDVKM. The CDR3, as DNA: TGTGCCACCTCGGGGGTCAGGGATATGTCAGGCTACACCTTC. This sequence encodes CATSGVRDMSGYTF.

V gene TRBV25-1 combines with J gene TRBJ1-1, with TRBD1 as a possible D gene (5 bases). V lost 2 bases and J lost 12, with 16 bases in between. Per the germline V gene, CDR1 is MGHDK and CDR2 is SYGVNS. The CDR3 contains 13 residues. For the CDR3, the DNA is TGTGCCAGCAGTGAAGCCAGCAGGGCGGGGTCTTTCTTT. Translated, it gives CASSEASRAGSFF.

This clone was found many times. V is TRBV2 and J is TRBJ2-7, with 9 bases lining up with TRBD2. Germline loops: CDR1 SNHLY, CDR2 FYNNEI. The CDR3 is made up of 20 amino acids. V gave up 3 bases and J gave up 4 bases; unmatched junction bases: 22. The CDR3 region is CASSDHGRGSSGLAWYEQYF. The CDR3 region has the DNA TGTGCCAGCAGTGATCACGGCAGGGGGTCTTCGGGACTAGCTTGGTACGAGCAGTACTTC. The full variable domain, in which reference TRBV2 and TRBJ2-7 provide the parts outside the CDR3, is EPEVTQTPSHQVTQMGQEVILRCVPISNHLYFYWYRQILGQKVEFLVSFYNNEISEKSEIFDDQFSVERPDGSNFTLKIRSTKLEDSAMYFCASSDHGRGSSGLAWYEQYFGPGTRLTVT.

The table lists this clone with a count of one. The V gene is TRBV27, the J gene TRBJ1-1; unclear D gene. The ends were cut back, 1 base at V and 5 bases at J, with 8 bases in the middle. This CDR3 contains 13 residues. Per the germline V gene, CDR1 is MNHEY and CDR2 is SMNVEV (reference sequence). The CDR3 spells CASSLLAGTEAFF. The CDR3 DNA reads TGTGCCAGCAGTTTATTGGCGGGGACTGAAGCTTTCTTT.

The chain links TRBV6-1 to TRBJ2-2; TRBD2 matches at 8 bases. The CDR3 extends over 15 amino acids. V dropped 3 bases and J dropped 4; count of bases not matched to a gene: 4. Looked up from germline, CDR1 is MNHNS and CDR2 is SASEGT. The CDR3 DNA sequence: TGTGCCAGCAGTGAGGGGACTAGAGGCACCGGGGAGCTGTTTTTT. Protein: CASSEGTRGTGELFF.

The rearrangement uses TRBV4-3 and TRBJ2-1, with 10 bases lining up with TRBD1. Germline values: CDR1 LGHNA, CDR2 YSLEER. J was trimmed by 6 bases and V by 1 base; bases with no gene match: 9. This CDR3 has 17 amino acids. The CDR3 DNA sequence: TGCGCCAGCAGCCAAGGACTCCGGGACAGGGGAGGCAATGAGCAGTTCTTC. This codes for CASSQGLRDRGGNEQFF.

This rearrangement joins TRBV9 to TRBJ1-1; tentatively, D is TRBD1 (6 bases). The germline gives CDR1 SGDLS, CDR2 YYNGEE. CDR3 size: 15 residues. With 6 bases removed from V and 1 base from J, the gap between germline ends came to 16 bases. DNA of the CDR3: TGTGCCAGCACCAACCTAGGGGGGGAGAACACTGAAGCTTTCTTT. It translates to CASTNLGGENTEAFF.

The gene calls are TRBV5-1 and TRBJ2-7, with D uncertain. This CDR3 contains 12 residues. The germline V gene has CDR1 SGHRS and CDR2 YFSETQ. Trimming removed 4 bases at V and 3 bases at J, with 8 bases between. CDR3 residues: CASSENGYEQYF. The CDR3 nucleotides read TGCGCCAGCAGCGAGAACGGCTACGAGCAGTACTTC.

The chain links TRBV10-3 to TRBJ1-3, with a tentative D call TRBD1 (5 bases). Trimming took off 3 bases at V and 2 bases at J, with 11 bases between the two ends. The CDR3 extends over 15 amino acids. Per germline, CDR1 ENHRY and CDR2 SYGVKD. CDR3 nucleotides: TGTGCCATCAGTGAACGGGGGTTCGCTGGAAACACCATATATTTT. It yields the protein CAISERGFAGNTIYF.

The chain links TRBV10-3 to TRBJ2-1; 7 bases line up with TRBD1. The CDR3 spans 15 residues. The germline V gene encodes CDR1 ENHRY and CDR2 SYGVKD. The V and J ends lost 7 bases and 5 bases, in that order; junction bases with no gene match: 11. The CDR3 is CAITPDRESHNEQFF. In nucleotides, the CDR3 is TGTGCCATCACCCCCGACAGGGAATCCCACAATGAGCAGTTCTTC.

The sample holds a few counts of this clone. The V call is TRBV29-1, the J call TRBJ1-4; possible D gene TRBD1, 5 bases. With 7 bases removed from V and 4 bases from J, the gap between germline ends came to 7 bases. The CDR3 loop spans 11 amino acids. From germline, CDR1 is SQVTM and CDR2 ANQGSEA. CDR3 sequence reads: CSGGDNEKLFF. In nucleotides, the CDR3 is TGCAGCGGGGGGGATAATGAAAAACTGTTTTTT. Full variable domain (remainder filled in from reference TRBV29-1 and TRBJ1-4): SAVISQKPSRDICQRGTSLTIQCQVDSQVTMMFWYRQQPGQSLTLIATANQGSEATYESGFVIDKFPISRPNLTFSTLTVSNMSPEDSSIYLCSGGDNEKLFFGSGTQLSVL.

The V and J genes are TRBV7-9 and TRBJ2-2; 8 positions match TRBD2. CDR1 is SEHNR and CDR2 is FQNEAQ in the germline V gene (reference sequence). This CDR3 is 14 amino acids long. The V and J ends lost 2 bases and 6 bases, in that order; junction bases with no gene match: 2. CDR3 protein: CASSLTSGSGELFF. Here the CDR3 DNA reads TGTGCCAGCAGCTTAACTAGCGGATCCGGGGAGCTGTTTTTT.

As regards this clone: One end of the junction is discordant with germline, which a read error may explain. The chain joins TRBV28 to TRBJ1-2; D is unclear. Germline CDR1 and CDR2: MDHEN and SYDVKM. The CDR3 sequence is 15 residues long. The CDR3 DNA follows: TGTGCCAGCAGTTTGGTTGCAGGTTGGGTCGAGGGCTACCCCTTC. The encoded protein is CASSLVAGWVEGYPF.

This chain links TRBV6-5 with TRBJ2-2; 9 nucleotides align to TRBD1. The CDR3 spans 15 residues. The germline gives CDR1 MNHEY, CDR2 SVGAGI. J was trimmed by 4 bases and V by 4 bases; bases with no gene match: 4. The CDR3 region has the DNA TGTGCCAGCAGTTTGGGACAGGGCGGCACCGGGGAGCTGTTTTTT. It translates to CASSLGQGGTGELFF.

The chain employs TRBV7-8 and TRBJ1-3; 10 bases match TRBD1. The trim removed 5 bases at V and 7 bases at J, leaving 8 bases unmatched. Germline values: CDR1 SGHVS, CDR2 FQNEAQ. The CDR3 runs to 15 residues. In DNA form, the CDR3 reads TGTGCCAGCAGCACAGACAGGGGGCTGGGGAACACCATATATTTT. It translates to CASSTDRGLGNTIYF.

The rearrangement uses TRBV30 and TRBJ2-1, with 9 bases lining up with TRBD1. This CDR3 is built from 13 residues. Germline CDR1 GTSNPN, CDR2 SVGIG (reference sequence). With 7 bases clipped from V and 7 bases from J, the junction kept 8 bases outside the gene matches. The DNA of the CDR3 is TGTGCCTTAAGGACAGGGGTGACAAATGAGCAGTTCTTC. Translation gives CALRTGVTNEQFF.

This clone has only one observation. This chain links TRBV6-5 with TRBJ1-2; 7 nucleotides align to TRBD1. The V gene's germline CDR1 is MNHEY and CDR2 SVGAGI. V shed 5 bases and J 1 base; nucleotides not matched to a gene: 4. This CDR3 spans 14 amino acids. CDR3 sequence reads: CASSRGQSNYGYTF. CDR3 coding DNA: TGTGCCAGCAGTAGGGGACAGAGTAACTATGGCTACACCTTC.

A single count supports this clone. The chain employs TRBV2 and TRBJ1-1; no clear D gene. The ends were cut back, 7 bases at V and 1 base at J, with 13 bases in the middle. In germline, CDR1 is SNHLY, CDR2 FYNNEI. The CDR3 covers 14 residues. As DNA, the CDR3 is TGTGCCAGCAAGCGGGAAGTTGGGAACACTGAAGCTTTCTTT. Translation gives CASKREVGNTEAFF.

Concerning this clone itself: One end of the junction does not line up with germline, which may come from a read error. The CDR3 reads CSVRGRVSYNEQLF. In DNA, the CDR3 is TGCAGCGTCAGGGGCAGGGTATCCTACAATGAGCAGCTCTTC. The chain is built from TRBV29-1 and TRBJ2-1; possibly TRBD1 for D (6 bases). CDR3 size: 14 residues. The germline CDR1 and CDR2 sequences are SQVTM and ANQGSEA.